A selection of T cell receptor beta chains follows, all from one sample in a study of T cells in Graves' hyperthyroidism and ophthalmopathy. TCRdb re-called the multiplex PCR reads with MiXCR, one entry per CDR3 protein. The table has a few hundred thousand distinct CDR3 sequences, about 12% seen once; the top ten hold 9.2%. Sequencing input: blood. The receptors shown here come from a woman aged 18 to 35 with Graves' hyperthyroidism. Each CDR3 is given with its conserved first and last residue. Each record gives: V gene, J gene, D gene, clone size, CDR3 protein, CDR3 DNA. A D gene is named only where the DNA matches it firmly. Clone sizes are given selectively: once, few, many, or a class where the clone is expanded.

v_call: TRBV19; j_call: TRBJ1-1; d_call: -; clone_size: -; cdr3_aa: CASSISWRTEAFF; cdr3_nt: TGTGCCAGTAGTATCTCGTGGAGAACTGAAGCTTTCTTT
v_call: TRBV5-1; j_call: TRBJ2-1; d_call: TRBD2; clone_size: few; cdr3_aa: CASSLVLAGLGEQFF; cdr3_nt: TGCGCCAGCAGCTTGGTTTTAGCGGGATTGGGGGAGCAGTTCTTC
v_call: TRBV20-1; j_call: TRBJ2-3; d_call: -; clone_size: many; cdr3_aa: CSASSDETTDTQYF; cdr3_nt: TGCAGTGCTAGTAGTGACGAGACCACAGATACGCAGTATTTT
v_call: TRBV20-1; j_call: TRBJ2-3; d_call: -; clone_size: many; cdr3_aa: CSAGRDSLTDTQYF; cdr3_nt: TGCAGTGCTGGCCGGGACTCCCTCACAGATACGCAGTATTTT
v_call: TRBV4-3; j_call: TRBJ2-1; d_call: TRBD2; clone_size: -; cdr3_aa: CASSRAASGAGGNNEQFF; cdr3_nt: TGCGCCAGCAGCCGAGCGGCCTCTGGAGCGGGAGGGAACAATGAGCAGTTCTTC
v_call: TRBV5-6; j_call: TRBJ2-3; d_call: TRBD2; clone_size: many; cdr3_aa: CASSPLGSGSRSDTQYF; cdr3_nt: TGTGCCAGCAGCCCCCTGGGGAGCGGGAGTAGGTCCGATACGCAGTATTTT
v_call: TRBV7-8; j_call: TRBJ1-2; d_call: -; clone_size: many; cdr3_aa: CASSLVGRGLGSNYGYTF; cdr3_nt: TGTGCCAGCAGCTTAGTTGGGCGGGGATTAGGGTCTAACTATGGCTACACCTTC
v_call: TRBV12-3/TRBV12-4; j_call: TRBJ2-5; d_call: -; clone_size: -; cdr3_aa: CASLPGVRETQYF; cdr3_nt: TGTGCCAGCTTACCGGGGGTTCGGGAGACCCAGTACTTC
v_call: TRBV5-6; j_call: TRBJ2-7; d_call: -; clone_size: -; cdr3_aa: CASSLVVAGRSYEQYF; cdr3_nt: TGTGCCAGCAGCTTGGTCGTGGCAGGGCGGTCCTACGAGCAGTACTTC
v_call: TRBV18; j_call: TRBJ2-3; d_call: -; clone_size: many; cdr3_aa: CASSPPNTDTQYF; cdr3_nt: TGTGCCAGCTCACCACCAAACACAGATACGCAGTATTTT
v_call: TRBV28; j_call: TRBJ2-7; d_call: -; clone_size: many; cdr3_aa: CASRVTATNYEQYF; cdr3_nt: TGTGCCAGCCGGGTCACAGCGACTAACTACGAGCAGTACTTC
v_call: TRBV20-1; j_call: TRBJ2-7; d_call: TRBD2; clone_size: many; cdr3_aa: CSARRPGGTSGYEQYF; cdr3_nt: TGCAGTGCTAGACGCCCAGGGGGGACTAGCGGTTACGAGCAGTACTTC
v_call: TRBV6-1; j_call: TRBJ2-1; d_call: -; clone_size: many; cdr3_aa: CASSDLGAGKNNEQFF; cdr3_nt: TGTGCCAGCAGTGATCTCGGGGCGGGAAAAAACAATGAGCAGTTCTTC
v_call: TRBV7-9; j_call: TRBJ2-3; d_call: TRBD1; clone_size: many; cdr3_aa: CASRGMETGRQDTQYF; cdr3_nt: TGTGCCAGCAGGGGTATGGAGACAGGGCGGCAAGATACGCAGTATTTT
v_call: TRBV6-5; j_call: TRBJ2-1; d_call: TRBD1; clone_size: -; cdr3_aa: CASSYGTGAGEQFF; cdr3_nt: TGTGCCAGCAGTTACGGGACAGGGGCGGGTGAGCAGTTCTTC